What follows are 14 T cell receptor beta chains derived from one specimen sequenced in a study of T cells after yellow fever vaccination. Using its own MiXCR run on the 5' RACE reads, TCRdb lists one record per CDR3 protein. The data show 250,000 or so distinct CDR3 sequences, less than 8.5% seen once. The material was CD4+ T cells sorted from PBMCs, obtained 15 days after the yellow fever booster vaccination. The receptors here all came from a man aged 30 to 39 who received the YFV17D yellow fever vaccine.

The sample holds many counts of this clonotype. This chain connects TRBV12-3 or TRBV12-4 to TRBJ2-1; TRBD2 matches 10 bases. The trim removed 2 bases at V and 6 bases at J, leaving 7 bases unmatched. This CDR3 comprises 16 residues. In nucleotides, the CDR3 is TGTGCCAGCAGTTTACCCCTAGCGGGAGTTGTCAATGAGCAGTTCTTC. Residues: CASSLPLAGVVNEQFF.

To note about this clonotype: The junction differs from germline at one of its ends, possibly a read error. V usage is TRBV5-1 and J usage is TRBJ2-7; D is perhaps TRBD2 (5 bases). Germline lookup yields CDR1 SGHRS and CDR2 YFSETQ. The CDR3 consists of 12 residues. The CDR3 region is CASSHGGNEHYF. The CDR3 bases are TGCGCCAGCAGCCATGGAGGAAACGAGCACTACTTC.

This chain links TRBV7-2 with TRBJ2-7, with 10 bases matching TRBD2. Trimming at V came to 5 bases and at J to 4 bases, leaving 8 bases not matched to a gene. The CDR3 has 15 amino acids. Germline V gene data show CDR1 as SGHTA and CDR2 as FQGNSA. The CDR3 protein is CASSRTGTSDYEQYF. The CDR3 coding sequence is TGTGCCAGCAGCCGAACCGGGACTAGCGATTACGAGCAGTACTTC. Full variable domain (outside the CDR3, taken from reference TRBV7-2 and TRBJ2-7): GAGVSQSPSNKVTEKGKDVELRCDPISGHTALYWYRQSLGQGLEFLIYFQGNSAPDKSGLPSDRFSAERTGGSVSTLTIQRTQQEDSAVYLCASSRTGTSDYEQYFGPGTRLTVT.

The chain couples TRBV11-2 to TRBJ2-7, with D hard to call. Trimming took 6 bases from V and 6 from J, leaving 9 bases between them. The CDR3 covers 11 residues. Germline V CDR1 and CDR2: SGHAT, FQNNGV. The CDR3 spells CASSPVSEQYF. CDR3 nucleotides: TGTGCCAGCAGTCCAGTTAGCGAGCAGTACTTC.

The CDR3 protein is CASSPQGNLAKNIQYF. CDR3 bases: TGCGCCAGCAGCCCGCAGGGGAACTTAGCCAAAAACATTCAGTACTTC. The rearrangement uses TRBV5-1 and TRBJ2-4; the D gene is possibly TRBD1 (6 bases). The V end was cut by 4 bases, the J end by 0 bases, with 14 bases between. Germline loops: CDR1 SGHRS, CDR2 YFSETQ. The CDR3 extends over 16 amino acids.

The V gene is TRBV6-5, the J gene TRBJ2-7; the match to TRBD2 covers 9 bases. Germline loops: CDR1 MNHEY, CDR2 SVGAGI. V shed 0 bases and J 2 bases; nucleotides not matched to a gene: 5. CDR3 length: 16 amino acids. The CDR3 reads CASSYSSGTSTYEQYF. DNA for the CDR3: TGTGCCAGCAGTTACTCATCCGGGACTAGCACCTACGAGCAGTACTTC.

The V gene is TRBV12-3 or TRBV12-4, the J gene TRBJ2-6, with D perhaps being TRBD1 or TRBD2 (6 bases each). CDR3 length: 14 residues. V lost 7 bases and J lost 4, with 11 bases in between. CDR3 amino acids: CASIRGLGANVLTF. The CDR3 nucleotides are TGTGCCAGCATCCGGGGGCTCGGGGCCAACGTCCTGACTTTC.

The gene calls are TRBV3-1 and TRBJ2-1; TRBD2 agrees at 12 bases. J was trimmed by 10 bases and V by 3 bases; bases with no gene match: 7. The germline V gene has CDR1 LGHDT and CDR2 YNNKEL (reference sequence). The CDR3 is made up of 15 amino acids. The CDR3 coding sequence is TGTGCCAGCAGCCAGGATCTAGCGGGAGGGCGGGAGCAGTTCTTC. Residues: CASSQDLAGGREQFF.

Only a few counts were recorded for this clonotype. The chain's CDR3 is CASSHERGGASGYGYTF. The CDR3 DNA is TGCGCCAGCAGCCATGAGAGAGGGGGCGCATCTGGGTATGGCTACACCTTC. The chain couples TRBV4-3 to TRBJ1-2; 7 nucleotides align to TRBD1. Germline V gene lookup returns CDR1 LGHNA and CDR2 YSLEER. The CDR3 is made up of 17 amino acids. The junction had 15 bases not matched to a gene; V was cut back by 3 bases and J by 5 bases.

This clonotype has a count of ten or more. The chain carries TRBV6-1 and TRBJ2-7, with D possibly matching TRBD1 (6 bases). CDR1 and CDR2 from the germline V gene are MNHNS and SASEGT. The CDR3 is 14 residues long. Deletions cut 2 bases from V and 2 bases from J, with 10 bases between. DNA of the CDR3: TGTGCCAGCAGTGAAATACAGGGCGCCTACGAGCAGTACTTC. This gives the protein CASSEIQGAYEQYF.

This clonotype was counted ten times or more. The V and J genes are TRBV12-3 or TRBV12-4 and TRBJ2-1; D might be TRBD2 (6 bases). CDR3 size: 14 residues. The V end lost 6 bases, the J end lost 11 bases, and 20 bases lay between the germline ends. The CDR3 region has the DNA TGTGCCAGCAGACCCGGGACTTCTGGGAGTAAGCAGTTCTTC. It yields the protein CASRPGTSGSKQFF.

This clonotype was observed at least ten times. The V gene is TRBV12-3 or TRBV12-4, the J gene TRBJ2-3; the D call may be TRBD1 or TRBD2 (5 bases each). The V end lost 6 bases, the J end lost 2 bases, and 15 bases lay between the germline ends. This CDR3 spans 15 amino acids. The CDR3 protein is CASRWGTATTDTQYF. CDR3 in DNA: TGTGCCAGCAGGTGGGGGACCGCAACCACAGATACGCAGTATTTT.

This clonotype was recorded at least ten times. The chain carries TRBV7-9 and TRBJ2-3; D is possibly TRBD2 (6 bases). CDR1 and CDR2 (germline): SEHNR, FQNEAQ (reference sequence). The CDR3 runs to 16 residues. With 5 bases removed from V and 1 base from J, the gap between germline ends came to 16 bases. CDR3 sequence: CASSQSAGKGTDTQYF. CDR3 bases: TGTGCCAGCAGCCAATCCGCGGGAAAGGGCACAGATACGCAGTATTTT.

This clonotype has a count of ten or more. The chain links TRBV11-2 to TRBJ2-7; possible D gene TRBD2, 5 bases. CDR1 SGHAT and CDR2 FQNNGV come from the germline V gene. With 0 bases removed from V and 4 bases from J, the gap between germline ends came to 19 bases. The CDR3 loop spans 17 amino acids. The CDR3 spells CASSLDSRGVPGYEQYF. Written as DNA, the CDR3 is TGTGCCAGCAGCTTAGATTCCCGTGGGGTCCCGGGATACGAGCAGTACTTC.